This section outlines one T cell receptor beta chain sequence together with its context. Antigen specificity is unknown. Blood was collected once per donor into heparin, averaging approximately 0.11 L. Naive, central memory, regulatory and stem cell-like memory cells within the CD4+ compartment were sorted using CD45RO/CCR7/CD25/CD127/CD95/CD27. This entry is derived from a study of beta chain features in type 1 diabetes. The isolated RNA, all of it, was reverse transcribed, so expressed TCRB transcripts were what got sequenced. Some clones are missing from TCRdb's copy, which holds only in-frame ones; the method was immunoSEQ multiplex PCR. The sample records some 350,000 clones, about 13% being singletons. The V gene end was trimmed by 5 bases and the J gene end by 1 base; junction bases not matched to a gene: 4. The V gene's germline CDR1 is KGHSH and CDR2 LQKENI. The CDR3 is 14 amino acids. The study, taken as a whole, reports: Among all four CD4+ subsets, Type 1 diabetes patients had TCRB CDR3s that were moderately but significantly shorter. Sequencing the cDNA could make cells with high TCR expression show up more than they should. Although PCR might favor shorter templates, it would do so equally in patients and controls.

The sequenced sample was naive CD4+ T cells from blood. The chain recombines TRBV18 with TRBJ1-1; 7 nucleotides line up with TRBD1. The sequence derives from a woman younger than 35 with type 1 diabetes. The CDR3 DNA follows: TGTGCCAGCTCAGAACGACAGGGGAACACTGAAGCTTTCTTT. Its translation is CASSERQGNTEAFF. Complete variable domain (other parts from reference TRBV18 and TRBJ1-1): NAGVMQNPRHLVRRRGQEARLRCSPMKGHSHVYWYRQLPEEGLKFMVYLQKENIIDESGMPKERFSAEFPKEGPSILRIQQVVRGDSAAYFCASSERQGNTEAFFGQGTRLTVV.